This is a list of T cell receptor beta chains from one sample in a study of early T cells in non-severe SARS-CoV-2 infection. TCRdb re-analysed the 5' RACE reads in MiXCR, keeping a single row per CDR3 protein. The sample has about 64,000 distinct CDR3 sequences, over 9% seen once. Sequencing was performed on whole blood, taken at baseline. Every receptor here comes from an adult who was a healthcare worker with PCR-confirmed SARS-CoV-2 infection or an uninfected control (not recorded which). Both conserved end residues are part of each CDR3. A D gene is named only where the DNA matches it firmly. Clone size appears in some rows only: once, few, many, or a class for an expanded clone.

TRBV28	TRBJ1-5	NA	NA	CASSPGDQPQHF	TGTGCCAGCAGCCCGGGGGATCAGCCCCAGCATTTT
TRBV9	TRBJ1-4	NA	NA	CASSPSPAATNEKLFF	TGTGCCAGCAGCCCCTCCCCGGCAGCAACTAATGAAAAACTGTTTTTT
TRBV12-3/TRBV12-4	TRBJ2-5	few	TRBD2	CASSAGTSAQETQYF	TGTGCCAGCAGTGCCGGGACTAGCGCACAAGAGACCCAGTACTTC
TRBV2	TRBJ1-2	NA	TRBD1	CASSRQGADYGYTF	TGTGCCAGCAGTCGACAGGGGGCAGACTATGGCTACACCTTC
TRBV20-1	TRBJ2-5	many	NA	CSARNQETQYF	TGCAGTGCAAGGAACCAAGAGACCCAGTACTTC
TRBV14	TRBJ2-6	NA	NA	CASSPDSSPMVGANVLTF	TGTGCCAGCAGCCCGGACAGCTCCCCGATGGTTGGGGCCAACGTCCTGACTTTC
TRBV7-8	TRBJ1-1	NA	NA	CASSLMGVAAEAFF	TGTGCCAGCAGTCTAATGGGGGTTGCCGCTGAAGCTTTCTTT
TRBV29-1	TRBJ2-1	NA	NA	CSVDRGLYEQFF	TGCAGCGTTGACAGGGGTCTCTATGAGCAGTTCTTC
TRBV30	TRBJ2-1	NA	TRBD2	CAWSVTSVNEQFF	TGTGCCTGGAGTGTAACTAGCGTCAATGAGCAGTTCTTC
TRBV7-9	TRBJ2-7	NA	NA	CASQGGVPGEQYF	TGTGCCAGCCAAGGGGGGGTCCCGGGCGAGCAGTACTTC
TRBV7-3	TRBJ1-3	NA	NA	CASSLLTRTENTIYF	TGTGCCAGCAGCTTATTAACTAGGACAGAAAACACCATATATTTT
TRBV7-8	TRBJ2-5	NA	TRBD1	CASSIGTGLETQYF	TGTGCCAGCAGTATCGGGACAGGTCTAGAGACCCAGTACTTC
TRBV6-1	TRBJ2-1	NA	NA	CASSELNGDEQFF	TGTGCCAGCAGTGAACTGAATGGGGATGAGCAGTTCTTC
TRBV7-8	TRBJ2-1	many	TRBD2	CATSGGGVSYNEQFF	TGTGCCACTAGCGGCGGGGGGGTCTCCTACAATGAGCAGTTCTTC
TRBV11-2	TRBJ2-5	few	TRBD2	CATEAGGKETQYF	TGTGCCACAGAAGCGGGGGGCAAAGAGACCCAGTACTTC
TRBV3-1	TRBJ1-5	NA	NA	CASSSRIGEPQHF	TGTGCCAGCAGCTCCCGCATAGGGGAGCCCCAGCATTTT
TRBV11-2	TRBJ2-3	NA	TRBD2	CASSLGLAGNRDTQYF	TGTGCCAGCAGCTTAGGACTAGCGGGGAATCGAGATACGCAGTATTTT
TRBV6-1	TRBJ1-1	NA	NA	CASSERGRPEAFF	TGTGCCAGCAGTGAGCGAGGCCGGCCCGAAGCTTTCTTT
TRBV20-1	TRBJ2-3	many	NA	CSAASVVRGTDTQYF	TGCAGTGCAGCATCAGTAGTGCGGGGCACAGATACGCAGTATTTT
TRBV6-6	TRBJ2-2	NA	NA	CASRRAAYTGELFF	TGTGCCAGCAGGAGGGCAGCCTACACCGGGGAGCTGTTTTTT
TRBV29-1	TRBJ1-1	few	NA	CSVAGGVTEAFF	TGCAGCGTTGCCGGGGGCGTCACTGAAGCTTTCTTT
TRBV19	TRBJ2-1	NA	TRBD2	CASSKRGLYNEQFF	TGTGCCAGTAGTAAGCGGGGGCTCTACAATGAGCAGTTCTTC
TRBV7-3	TRBJ2-5	NA	NA	CASSLRGTVSETQYF	TGTGCCAGCAGCTTACGGGGCACGGTATCGGAGACCCAGTACTTC
TRBV29-1	TRBJ2-5	few	NA	CSVERAETQYF	TGCAGCGTTGAGCGGGCGGAGACCCAGTACTTC
TRBV10-3	TRBJ1-6	few	NA	CAISEGQSDSPLHF	TGTGCCATCAGTGAGGGACAGAGTGATTCACCCCTCCACTTT
TRBV11-2	TRBJ2-1	many	NA	CASSLEPVGNEQFF	TGTGCCAGCAGCTTAGAACCGGTGGGGAATGAGCAGTTCTTC
TRBV18	TRBJ1-6	many	TRBD1	CASSRNKDRGRVFNSPLHF	TGTGCCAGCAGTCGGAATAAGGACAGGGGGCGCGTGTTTAATTCACCCCTCCACTTT
TRBV6-5	TRBJ1-4	few	NA	CASRGTQWANEKLFF	TGTGCCAGCCGGGGAACTCAGTGGGCTAATGAAAAACTGTTTTTT
TRBV12-5	TRBJ2-7	many	TRBD2	CASGSGTSGAYEQYF	TGTGCTAGTGGTTCTGGGACTAGCGGGGCCTACGAGCAGTACTTC
TRBV29-1	TRBJ1-2	few	NA	CSVDSRDAGYTF	TGCAGCGTTGACTCCAGGGATGCAGGCTACACCTTC
TRBV25-1	TRBJ1-2	medium-sized	NA	CASSEAMGPGYGYTF	TGTGCCAGCAGTGAAGCCATGGGGCCCGGGTATGGCTACACCTTC
TRBV19	TRBJ2-3	NA	TRBD2	CASRIYGGATDTQYF	TGTGCCAGTAGGATATACGGGGGGGCGACAGATACGCAGTATTTT
TRBV2	TRBJ1-1	NA	NA	CASSDGRPTNTEAFF	TGTGCCAGCAGTGACGGGAGGCCGACGAACACTGAAGCTTTCTTT
TRBV18	TRBJ1-1	many	NA	CASSLTEKNTEAFF	TGTGCCAGCTCACTGACGGAGAAGAACACTGAAGCTTTCTTT
TRBV19	TRBJ1-5	few	NA	CTSQNRASNQPQHF	TGTACCAGTCAGAACAGGGCAAGCAATCAGCCCCAGCATTTT
TRBV11-2	TRBJ1-4	many	NA	CASSRGANEKLFF	TGTGCCAGCAGCCGTGGGGCCAATGAAAAACTGTTTTTT
TRBV3-1	TRBJ2-7	NA	NA	CASSQGRHSYEQYF	TGTGCCAGCAGCCAAGGGCGGCATAGCTACGAGCAGTACTTC
TRBV18	TRBJ1-1	NA	NA	CASSPGISSATEAFF	TGTGCCAGCTCACCAGGAATAAGTTCGGCCACTGAAGCTTTCTTT
TRBV3-1	TRBJ2-1	few	NA	CASSQGGLHNEQFF	TGTGCCAGCAGCCAAGGGGGGCTCCACAATGAGCAGTTCTTC
TRBV7-6	TRBJ1-4	NA	NA	CASSLGPSPNEKLFF	TGTGCCAGCAGCTTAGGACCCAGCCCTAATGAAAAACTGTTTTTT
TRBV18	TRBJ1-1	NA	TRBD1	CASSPIGTGGNTEAFF	TGTGCCAGCTCACCAATCGGGACAGGGGGCAACACTGAAGCTTTCTTT
TRBV29-1	TRBJ2-3	few	NA	CSVEINTQYF	TGCAGCGTTGAAATCAATACGCAGTATTTT
TRBV11-2	TRBJ2-7	NA	TRBD1	CASSLVPGGAHEQYF	TGTGCCAGCAGCTTAGTCCCAGGGGGCGCCCACGAGCAGTACTTC